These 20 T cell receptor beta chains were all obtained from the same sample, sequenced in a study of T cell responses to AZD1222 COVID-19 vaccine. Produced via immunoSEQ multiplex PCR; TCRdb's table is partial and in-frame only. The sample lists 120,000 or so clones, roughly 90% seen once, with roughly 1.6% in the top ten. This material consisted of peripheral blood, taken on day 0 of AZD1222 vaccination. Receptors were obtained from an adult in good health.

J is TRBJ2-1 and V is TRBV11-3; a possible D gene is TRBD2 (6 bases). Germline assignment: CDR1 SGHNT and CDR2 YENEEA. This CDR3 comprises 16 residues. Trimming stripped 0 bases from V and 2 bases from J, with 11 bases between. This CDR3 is CASSLESGVTYNEQFF. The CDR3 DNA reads TGTGCCAGCAGCTTAGAGTCGGGAGTCACCTACAATGAGCAGTTCTTC.

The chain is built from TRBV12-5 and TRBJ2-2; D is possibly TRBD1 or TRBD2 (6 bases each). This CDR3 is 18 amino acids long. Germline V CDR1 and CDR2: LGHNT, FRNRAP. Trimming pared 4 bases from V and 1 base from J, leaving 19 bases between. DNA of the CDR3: TGTGCTAGTGGTTCCAACATGGGGGGCGGGGAGAACACCGGGGAGCTGTTTTTT. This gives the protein CASGSNMGGGENTGELFF.

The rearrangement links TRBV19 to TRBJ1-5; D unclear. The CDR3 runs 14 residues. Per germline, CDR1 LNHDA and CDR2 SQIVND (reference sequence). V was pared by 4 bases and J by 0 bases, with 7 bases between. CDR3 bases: TGTGCCAGTAGTACCTGGGGTAGCAATCAGCCCCAGCATTTT. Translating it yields CASSTWGSNQPQHF.

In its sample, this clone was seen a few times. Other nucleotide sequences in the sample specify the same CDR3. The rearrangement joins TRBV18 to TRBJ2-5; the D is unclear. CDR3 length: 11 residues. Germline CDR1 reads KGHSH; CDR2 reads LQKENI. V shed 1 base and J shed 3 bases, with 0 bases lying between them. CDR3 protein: CASSPQETQYF. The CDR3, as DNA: TGTGCCAGCTCACCACAAGAGACCCAGTACTTC.

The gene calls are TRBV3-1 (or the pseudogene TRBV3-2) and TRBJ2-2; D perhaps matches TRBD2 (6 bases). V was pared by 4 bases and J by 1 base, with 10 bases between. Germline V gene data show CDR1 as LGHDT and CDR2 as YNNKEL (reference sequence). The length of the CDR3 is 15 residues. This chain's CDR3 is CASSPLGGNTGELFF. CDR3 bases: TGTGCCAGCAGCCCATTGGGGGGGAACACCGGGGAGCTGTTTTTT.

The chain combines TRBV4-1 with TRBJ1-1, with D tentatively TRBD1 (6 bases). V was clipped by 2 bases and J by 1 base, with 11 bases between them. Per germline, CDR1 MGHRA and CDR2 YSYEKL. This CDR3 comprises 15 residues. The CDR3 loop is CASSQHWGQNTEAFF. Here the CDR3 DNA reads TGCGCCAGCAGCCAACACTGGGGACAGAACACTGAAGCTTTCTTT.

The CDR3 DNA sequence: TGTGCCAGCAGCAAAGAGAGGCTAGCGGGAGGGCCTGTAGGTGGCTCCTACGAGCAGTACTTC. Protein product: CASSKERLAGGPVGGSYEQYF. The chain recombines TRBV21-1 with TRBJ2-7; the table calls TRBD2, which could not be checked here. TRBV21-1 is an annotated pseudogene. The CDR3 has 21 amino acids.

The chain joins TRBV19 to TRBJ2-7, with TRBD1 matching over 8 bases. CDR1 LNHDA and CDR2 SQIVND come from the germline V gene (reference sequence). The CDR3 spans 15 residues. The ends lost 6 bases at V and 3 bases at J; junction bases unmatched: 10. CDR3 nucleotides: TGTGCCAGTAGCACCTGGGGGACAGGTAACTACGAGCAGTACTTC. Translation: CASSTWGTGNYEQYF.

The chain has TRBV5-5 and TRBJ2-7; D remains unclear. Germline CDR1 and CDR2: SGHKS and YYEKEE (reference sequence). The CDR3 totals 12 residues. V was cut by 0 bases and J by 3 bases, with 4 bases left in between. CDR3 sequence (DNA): TGTGCCAGCAGCTTGGTAGGCTACGAGCAGTACTTC. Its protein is CASSLVGYEQYF.

In DNA form, the CDR3 reads TGCGCCAGCAGCCAAGGTGAGGGGGGGGCCCTAACGCGGGGCTACACCTTC. Residues: CASSQGEGGALTRGYTF. This chain connects TRBV4-1 to TRBJ1-2; TRBD1 might be the D (6 bases). Trimming pared 1 base from V and 8 bases from J, leaving 23 bases between. The length of the CDR3 is 17 residues. Germline CDR1 is MGHRA and CDR2 is YSYEKL.

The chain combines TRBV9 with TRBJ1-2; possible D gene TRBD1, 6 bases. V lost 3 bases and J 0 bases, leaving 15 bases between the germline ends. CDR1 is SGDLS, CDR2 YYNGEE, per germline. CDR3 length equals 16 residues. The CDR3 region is CASSAIGQGPNYGYTF. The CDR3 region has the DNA TGTGCCAGCAGCGCTATAGGGCAGGGGCCTAACTATGGCTACACCTTC.

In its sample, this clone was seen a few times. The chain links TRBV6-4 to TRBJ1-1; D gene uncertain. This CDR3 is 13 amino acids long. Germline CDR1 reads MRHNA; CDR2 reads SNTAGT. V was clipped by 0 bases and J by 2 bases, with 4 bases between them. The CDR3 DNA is TGTGCCAGCAGTGACTCGGACAACACTGAAGCTTTCTTT. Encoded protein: CASSDSDNTEAFF.

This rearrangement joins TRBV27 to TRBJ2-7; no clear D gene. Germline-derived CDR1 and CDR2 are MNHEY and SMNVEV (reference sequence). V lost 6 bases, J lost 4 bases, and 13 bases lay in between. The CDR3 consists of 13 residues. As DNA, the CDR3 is TGTGCCAGCAGGACAATCGACGGTTACGAGCAGTACTTC. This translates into CASRTIDGYEQYF.

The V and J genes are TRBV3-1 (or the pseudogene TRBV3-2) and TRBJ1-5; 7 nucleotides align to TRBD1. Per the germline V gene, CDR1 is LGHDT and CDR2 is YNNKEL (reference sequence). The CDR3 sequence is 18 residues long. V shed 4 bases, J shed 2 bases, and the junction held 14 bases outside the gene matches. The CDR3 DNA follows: TGTGCCAGCAGCCCAACCGGGACAGTACCTTTCGGCAATCAGCCCCAGCATTTT. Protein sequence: CASSPTGTVPFGNQPQHF.

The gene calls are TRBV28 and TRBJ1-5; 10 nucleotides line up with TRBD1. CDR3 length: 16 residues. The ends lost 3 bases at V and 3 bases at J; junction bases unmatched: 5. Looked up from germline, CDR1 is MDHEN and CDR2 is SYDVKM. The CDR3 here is CASSFLGTGDNQPQHF. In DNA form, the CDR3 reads TGTGCCAGCAGTTTTCTCGGGACAGGGGACAATCAGCCCCAGCATTTT. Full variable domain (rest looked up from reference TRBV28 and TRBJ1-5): DVKVTQSSRYLVKRTGEKVFLECVQDMDHENMFWYRQDPGLGLRLIYFSYDVKMKEKGDIPEGYSVSREKKERFSLILESASTNQTSMYLCASSFLGTGDNQPQHFGDGTRLSIL.

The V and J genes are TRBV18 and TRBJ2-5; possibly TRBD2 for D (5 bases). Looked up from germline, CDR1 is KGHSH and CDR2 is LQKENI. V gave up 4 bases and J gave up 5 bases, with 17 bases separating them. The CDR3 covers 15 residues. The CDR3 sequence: CASSQGWAEGETQYF. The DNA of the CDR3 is TGTGCCAGCTCACAAGGATGGGCCGAGGGTGAGACCCAGTACTTC.

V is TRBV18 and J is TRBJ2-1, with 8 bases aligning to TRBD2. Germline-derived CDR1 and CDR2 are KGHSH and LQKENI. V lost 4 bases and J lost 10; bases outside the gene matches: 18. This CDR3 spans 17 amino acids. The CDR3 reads CASSRTRTSKPPEEQFF. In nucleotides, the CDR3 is TGTGCCAGCTCACGAACAAGGACTAGCAAGCCCCCCGAGGAGCAGTTCTTC.

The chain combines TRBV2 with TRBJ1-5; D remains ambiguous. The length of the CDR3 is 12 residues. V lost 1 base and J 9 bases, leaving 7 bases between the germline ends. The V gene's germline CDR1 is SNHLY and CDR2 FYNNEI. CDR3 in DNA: TGTGCCAGCAGTGAAGACTTGGGGCCCCAGCATTTT. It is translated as CASSEDLGPQHF. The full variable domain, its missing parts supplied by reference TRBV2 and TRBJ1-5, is EPEVTQTPSHQVTQMGQEVILRCVPISNHLYFYWYRQILGQKVEFLVSFYNNEISEKSEIFDDQFSVERPDGSNFTLKIRSTKLEDSAMYFCASSEDLGPQHFGDGTRLSIL.

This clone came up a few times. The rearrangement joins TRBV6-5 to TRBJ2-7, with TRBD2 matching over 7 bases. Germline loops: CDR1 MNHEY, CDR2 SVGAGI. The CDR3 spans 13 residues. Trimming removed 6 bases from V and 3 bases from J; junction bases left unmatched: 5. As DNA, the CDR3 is TGTGCCAGCAGCCTGGGGGGGGGCTACGAGCAGTACTTC. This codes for CASSLGGGYEQYF.

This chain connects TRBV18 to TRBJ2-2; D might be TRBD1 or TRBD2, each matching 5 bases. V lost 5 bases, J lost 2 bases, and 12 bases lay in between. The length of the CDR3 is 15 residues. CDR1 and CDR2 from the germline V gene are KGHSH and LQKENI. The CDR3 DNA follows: TGTGCCAGCTCATCCAAGTGGGACAACACCGGGGAGCTGTTTTTT. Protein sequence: CASSSKWDNTGELFF.